The TCR beta chain described here comes from a study of shared clonotypes between healthy human individuals. V lost 0 bases to trimming and J lost 1 base, with 13 bases between them. Germline CDR1 reads SGHRS; CDR2 reads YFSETQ. This CDR3 comprises 16 residues. Each PCR replicate from the sorted subsets contained around 200 ng DNA, which is tens of thousands of T cell genomes. Here immunoSEQ multiplex PCR was the method, and the copy in TCRdb shows in-frame clones only, minus some. Of over a million clones listed, 75% to 85% were seen once; the top ten hold roughly 0.56%. This clone was found once. The sequence was obtained from a man between 18 and 35 years old in good health. Some clones in this sample may be carry-over from other donors' samples. The sequenced sample consisted of memory CD4+ T cells from PBMCs. This sample's subset: CD45RA-negative fraction. The J gene is TRBJ2-5, the V gene TRBV5-1; maybe TRBD1 (6 bases). CDR3 sequence (DNA): TGCGCCAGCAGCTTGGGGGCTCAGGGGCCCCAAGAGACCCAGTACTTC. It is translated as CASSLGAQGPQETQYF.